This T cell receptor beta chain is drawn from a study of blood T cell repertoires in COVID-19. Study summary: Material from acute and convalescent COVID-19 was sourced from the United States, Italy and Spain.

The germline V gene encodes CDR1 LGHDT and CDR2 YNNKEL (reference sequence). V lost 2 bases to trimming and J lost 6 bases; unmatched junction nucleotides: 8. CDR3 length: 16 amino acids. Authors' analysis steps: Amplification with reference gene primers provided the estimates of nucleated cell counts. Repertoires were generated with immunoSEQ multiplex PCR, while TCRdb's copy carries only in-frame clones and drops some. V, J and clone size are those of that table, while D and trimming were read from the DNA. The data contain tens of thousands of clones, roughly 81% of them seen just once; the ten biggest clones take up roughly 15%.

The sequenced material came from peripheral blood. This TCR derives from a human donor in a cohort sampled during active COVID-19. The chain recombines TRBV3-1 (or the pseudogene TRBV3-2) with TRBJ2-2; TRBD2 matches at 8 bases. This CDR3 reads CASSQRSGEFAGELFF. For the CDR3, the DNA is TGTGCCAGCAGCCAACGTAGCGGGGAGTTCGCCGGGGAGCTGTTTTTT.